This T cell receptor beta chain was captured in a study of beta chain features in type 1 diabetes. For the study at large: The study examined more than 100,000,000 sorted cells across all samples. Study observations and caveats: Equally in patients and controls, PCR might preferentially amplify shorter templates. Type 1 diabetes patients had fewer VDJ junction insertions and more deletions. Here, the possible influence of HLA type (on TCRB rearrangement) remained unresolved.

With respect to this clone: Its antigen is unknown.

As every portion of the isolated RNA was reverse transcribed, the sequencing read expressed TCRB transcripts. Sequencing used immunoSEQ multiplex PCR; TCRdb keeps in-frame clones, though not all of them. In the table there are 65,000 to 100,000 clones, roughly a third of which are singletons. CDR3 size: 15 residues. The germline V gene has CDR1 SGHTA and CDR2 FQGNSA. With V trimmed by 2 bases and J by 3 bases, 4 bases remained unmatched. The genes are TRBV7-2 and TRBJ2-5, with 9 bases fitting TRBD1. The sequenced material came from stem cell memory CD4+ T cells from blood. The sequence was obtained from a woman younger than 35 in good health. The CDR3 bases are TGTGCCAGCAGCTTAATCGGGACAGGGAAAGAGACCCAGTACTTC. Residues: CASSLIGTGKETQYF.